These 15 T cell receptor beta chains originate from one sample sequenced in a study of T-cell memory formation after mild COVID-19. TCRdb passed the 5' RACE reads through MiXCR, listing each CDR3 protein once. The sample contains roughly 200,000 distinct CDR3 sequences, 20% to 25% of which appear only once. Sequenced sample: PBMCs or a T cell subset sorted from them (not recorded which). All receptors come from an adult woman who had mild COVID-19 (a few samples of this study predate the infection). Cell type and time point are not known.

This clonotype was counted a few times. V gene TRBV4-1 combines with J gene TRBJ1-2; 9 bases line up with TRBD1. This CDR3 contains 15 residues. The V and J ends lost 4 bases and 4 bases, in that order; junction bases with no gene match: 7. Per germline, CDR1 MGHRA and CDR2 YSYEKL. In nucleotides, the CDR3 is TGCGCCAGCAGCCCATTGACAGGGGGGAGCTATGGCTACACCTTC. Amino acids: CASSPLTGGSYGYTF.

The genes are TRBV7-3 and TRBJ2-2, with D perhaps matching TRBD1 (6 bases). CDR3 length: 15 residues. In germline, CDR1 is SGHTA, CDR2 FQGTGA. The ends were cut back, 6 bases at V and 0 bases at J, with 11 bases in the middle. The CDR3, as DNA: TGTGCCAGCAGTAGGGACACCTCGAACACCGGGGAGCTGTTTTTT. Translating it yields CASSRDTSNTGELFF.

The chain recombines TRBV30 with TRBJ1-5, with unresolved D. From germline, CDR1 is GTSNPN and CDR2 SVGIG (reference sequence). Trimming removed 2 bases at V and 2 bases at J, with 7 bases between. CDR3 length equals 13 residues. The CDR3 here is CAWSIGGNQPQHF. CDR3 nucleotides: TGTGCCTGGAGTATCGGTGGCAATCAGCCCCAGCATTTT.

This sequence joins TRBV7-3 and TRBJ2-1, with D maybe TRBD2 (5 bases). Germline CDR1 SGHTA, CDR2 FQGTGA. This CDR3 has 12 residues. V was cut by 8 bases and J by 5 bases, with 10 bases left in between. This CDR3 reads CASSSGDNEQFF. For the CDR3, the DNA is TGTGCCAGCTCATCCGGGGACAATGAGCAGTTCTTC.

This clonotype has more than one count but fewer than ten. The chain's CDR3 is CASSSTIDRRIAFF. For the CDR3, the DNA is TGTGCCAGCAGCTCCACTATCGACAGGCGAATTGCTTTCTTT. This chain uses TRBV7-9 with TRBJ1-1, with a tentative D call TRBD1 (6 bases). Germline V gives CDR1 SEHNR, CDR2 FQNEAQ (reference sequence). V was trimmed by 4 bases and J by 11 bases, leaving 20 bases between them. The CDR3 is 14 amino acids.

The V and J genes are TRBV3-1 and TRBJ2-7; perhaps TRBD2 as D (7 bases). From germline, CDR1 is LGHDT and CDR2 YNNKEL (reference sequence). V was shortened by 4 bases and J by 7 bases, with 20 bases between the two germline ends. CDR3 size: 15 residues. The CDR3 DNA follows: TGTGCCAGCAGCCCCGAGGGAGGGGGAGTGATAGAGCAGTACTTC. Protein product: CASSPEGGGVIEQYF.

This clonotype turned up a few times. The chain couples TRBV4-3 to TRBJ2-7; a possible D gene is TRBD2 (5 bases). The CDR3 is 15 residues long. CDR1 and CDR2 (germline): LGHNA, YSLEER. The ends were cut back, 8 bases at V and 2 bases at J, with 19 bases in the middle. As DNA, the CDR3 is TGCGCCAGCGCCAGTGGTACAGCGGCTCCCTACGAGCAGTACTTC. This encodes CASASGTAAPYEQYF.

This clonotype was seen a few times. The chain employs TRBV3-1 and TRBJ1-1; TRBD1 agrees at 7 bases. Per germline, CDR1 LGHDT and CDR2 YNNKEL (reference sequence). Unmatched junction bases numbered 2, after V lost 4 bases and J lost 3 bases. The CDR3 loop spans 13 amino acids. The CDR3 DNA is TGTGCCAGCAGCCCTGACAGGGACACTGAAGCTTTCTTT. Its translation: CASSPDRDTEAFF.

The chain carries TRBV5-8 and TRBJ2-7; D ambiguous. The CDR3 length is 12 residues. Trimming shortened V by 4 bases and J by 6 bases, and 11 bases separated the two germline ends. The V gene's germline CDR1 is SGHTS and CDR2 YDEGEE. CDR3 loop: CASSRTHGEQYF. CDR3 DNA: TGTGCCAGCAGCCGGACCCACGGCGAGCAGTACTTC.

In its sample, this clonotype was seen a few times. This chain uses TRBV5-6 with TRBJ2-2; either TRBD1 or TRBD2 may fit D (5 bases each). Germline lookup yields CDR1 SGHDT and CDR2 YYEEEE. The CDR3 length is 17 residues. V dropped 2 bases and J dropped 0 bases, with 14 bases sitting between them. DNA for the CDR3: TGTGCCAGCAGCTTCCTGGCCGGGGCCGCGAACACCGGGGAGCTGTTTTTT. Its translation is CASSFLAGAANTGELFF.

Comments on this clonotype: A junction end diverges from the germline sequence, so it may reflect a read error. The chain employs TRBV7-7 and TRBJ2-5; the D is unclear. The CDR3 consists of 13 residues. Germline CDR1 SSHAT, CDR2 FNYEAQ (reference sequence). The chain's CDR3 is CASSAEFQETQYF. The CDR3 region has the DNA TGTGCTAGCAGCGCGGAGTTCCAAGAGACCCAGTACTTC.

The rearrangement joins TRBV2 to TRBJ2-3, with TRBD2 identical over 14 bases. The CDR3 loop spans 20 amino acids. V was pared by 9 bases and J by 0 bases, with 17 bases of the junction left unmatched. Germline-derived CDR1 and CDR2 are SNHLY and FYNNEI. The chain's CDR3 is CASWSPGLAGGMTSTDTQYF. The CDR3 nucleotides read TGTGCCAGTTGGAGTCCAGGACTAGCGGGAGGAATGACTAGCACAGATACGCAGTATTTT.

This rearrangement joins TRBV30 to TRBJ2-2, with D unresolved. This CDR3 comprises 10 residues. Germline CDR1 is GTSNPN and CDR2 is SVGIG (reference sequence). The V and J ends lost 7 bases and 5 bases respectively, with 5 bases between them. CDR3 sequence reads: CASWTGELFF. Written as DNA, the CDR3 is TGTGCCTCCTGGACCGGGGAGCTGTTTTTT.

This clonotype came up a few times. The V gene is TRBV6-1, the J gene TRBJ2-5; 12 bases map to TRBD2. V gave up 5 bases and J gave up 5 bases; unmatched junction bases: 9. Germline V gives CDR1 MNHNS, CDR2 SASEGT. The CDR3 covers 16 residues. The CDR3 bases are TGTGCCAGCAGTAAAGGACTAGCGGGACTACGGGAGACCCAGTACTTC. Translated: CASSKGLAGLRETQYF.

This clonotype has a handful of counts. This chain uses TRBV12-3 or TRBV12-4 with TRBJ1-2; 7 bases fit TRBD1. This CDR3 is built from 13 residues. After removal of 3 bases from V and 8 bases from J, the junction contained 6 bases not matched to a gene. CDR3 sequence: CASSLDRSRGYTF. The CDR3, as DNA: TGTGCCAGCAGTTTGGACAGGAGCCGAGGCTACACCTTC.